The 30 T cell receptor beta chains listed next were all sequenced from one sample in a study of vaccination and CD4 T cells after COVID-19. Treatment denoted: roughly nine-day PBMC culture with coronavirus spike peptide pools or control peptides (ViraFEST assay). The study sequenced cultured CD4+ T cell DNA using the Oncomine TCR Beta short-read assay. TCRdb called the PCR reads again in MiXCR, with one record for every CDR3 protein. This sample yields 17,000 or so distinct CDR3 sequences, of which about 23% are seen a single time; 7% to 8.5% belongs to the top ten. The antigens these receptors bind are not known. Sequenced: cultured CD4+ T cells from blood. These receptors originate from a human donor with COVID-19.

This chain uses TRBV19 with TRBJ1-2, with D tentatively TRBD1 (5 bases). The CDR3 length is 14 residues. V was clipped by 4 bases and J by 0 bases, with 9 bases between them. Germline loops: CDR1 LNHDA, CDR2 SQIVND (reference sequence). Here the CDR3 DNA reads TGTGCCAGTAGTAGCGACAGAGCTAACTATGGCTACACCTTC. This translates into CASSSDRANYGYTF.

V usage is TRBV6-1 and J usage is TRBJ1-4; the match to TRBD1 covers 8 bases. The CDR3 contains 16 residues. CDR1 is MNHNS and CDR2 is SASEGT in the germline V gene. The J segment lost 0 bases and the V segment lost 6 bases, leaving 6 bases of the junction unmatched. In DNA form, the CDR3 reads TGTGCCAGCAGACGGACAGGGCGCCCAACTAATGAAAAACTGTTTTTT. Its translation is CASRRTGRPTNEKLFF.

The table lists this clonotype with a few counts. This chain connects TRBV7-2 to TRBJ1-3; TRBD1 matches at 8 bases. This CDR3 contains 16 residues. Trimming cost V 5 bases and J 0 bases; bases outside gene matches: 6. Germline V gene data show CDR1 as SGHTA and CDR2 as FQGNSA. The CDR3 DNA follows: TGTGCCAGCAGCACCGGACAGGGAGGCTCTGGAAACACCATATATTTT. Amino acids: CASSTGQGGSGNTIYF.

This clonotype was seen only a few times. The chain is built from TRBV12-3 or TRBV12-4 and TRBJ1-6, with 12 nucleotides matching TRBD1. Trimming at V came to 5 bases and at J to 6 bases, leaving 5 bases not matched to a gene. This CDR3 has 16 amino acids. In DNA form, the CDR3 reads TGTGCCAGCAGTCCGTGGGACAGGGGGCTTAATTCACCCCTCCACTTT. Translation gives CASSPWDRGLNSPLHF.

The V call is TRBV7-3, the J call TRBJ2-1; 11 bases are shared with TRBD2. This CDR3 region has 14 residues. Per the germline V gene, CDR1 is SGHTA and CDR2 is FQGTGA. The ends lost 1 base at V and 11 bases at J; junction bases unmatched: 4. CDR3 DNA sequence: TGTGCCAGCAGCTTAAGGGAGACTAGCGGGAAGCAGTTCTTC. It is translated as CASSLRETSGKQFF.

This clonotype showed up just a few times. V usage is TRBV28 and J usage is TRBJ1-1, with D perhaps matching TRBD1 (6 bases). CDR1 MDHEN and CDR2 SYDVKM come from the germline V gene. The CDR3 has 15 residues. Trimming took off 2 bases at V and 3 bases at J, with 13 bases between the two ends. The CDR3: CASSLTGMGDTEAFF. For the CDR3, the DNA is TGTGCCAGCAGTTTAACAGGGATGGGGGACACTGAAGCTTTCTTT. Full variable domain (rest looked up from reference TRBV28 and TRBJ1-1): DVKVTQSSRYLVKRTGEKVFLECVQDMDHENMFWYRQDPGLGLRLIYFSYDVKMKEKGDIPEGYSVSREKKERFSLILESASTNQTSMYLCASSLTGMGDTEAFFGQGTRLTVV.

This chain links TRBV20-1 with TRBJ2-7; D is uncertain. V was trimmed by 0 bases and J by 2 bases, leaving 14 bases between them. The CDR3 has 15 amino acids. The germline V gene encodes CDR1 DFQATT and CDR2 SNEGSKA (reference sequence). The CDR3 protein is CSARDHGQSTYEQYF. In DNA form, the CDR3 reads TGCAGTGCTAGAGATCACGGGCAATCGACCTACGAGCAGTACTTC.

The V call is TRBV7-9, the J call TRBJ2-7; the D call may be TRBD1 or TRBD2 (6 bases each). The V gene's germline CDR1 is SEHNR and CDR2 FQNEAQ (reference sequence). The CDR3 has 12 residues. Trimming stripped 11 bases from V and 2 bases from J, with 13 bases between. The CDR3 region has the DNA TGTGCCGGGGGGCAGGGCCCCTACGAGCAGTACTTC. Residues: CAGGQGPYEQYF.

The chain joins TRBV12-3 or TRBV12-4 to TRBJ2-1, with 8 positions matching TRBD1. CDR3 length: 15 amino acids. The V and J ends lost 5 bases and 6 bases, in that order; junction bases with no gene match: 9. The CDR3 here is CASSPGTGWANEQFF. The CDR3 bases are TGTGCCAGCAGTCCCGGGACAGGCTGGGCCAATGAGCAGTTCTTC.

The chain has TRBV28 and TRBJ2-7, with D possibly matching TRBD1 (6 bases). This CDR3 region has 11 residues. CDR1 MDHEN and CDR2 SYDVKM come from the germline V gene. V was cut by 5 bases and J by 9 bases, with 11 bases left in between. The CDR3, as DNA: TGTGCCAGCAGTCAGGGGTTCGGGCAGTACTTC. Translating gives CASSQGFGQYF.

The sample holds a few counts of this clonotype. The gene calls are TRBV11-3 and TRBJ2-7, with TRBD1 as a possible D gene (6 bases). Germline lookup yields CDR1 SGHNT and CDR2 YENEEA. The CDR3 totals 14 residues. Trimming shortened V by 4 bases and J by 3 bases, and 13 bases separated the two germline ends. The CDR3 reads CASSSAGVIYEQYF. Written as DNA, the CDR3 is TGTGCCAGCAGCTCTGCAGGGGTTATCTACGAGCAGTACTTC.

V usage is TRBV7-2 and J usage is TRBJ1-3; 7 bases agree with TRBD1. V lost 5 bases to trimming and J lost 1 base; unmatched junction nucleotides: 2. The CDR3 covers 14 residues. CDR1 is SGHTA, CDR2 FQGNSA, per germline. CDR3 DNA: TGTGCCAGCAGCCGACAGGGTTCTGGAAACACCATATATTTT. As protein: CASSRQGSGNTIYF.

V usage is TRBV6-5 and J usage is TRBJ2-4; tentatively, D is TRBD1 (5 bases). The CDR3 covers 15 residues. Germline V gives CDR1 MNHEY, CDR2 SVGAGI. Trimming pared 2 bases from V and 6 bases from J, leaving 14 bases between. CDR3: CASSYTQGVGNIQYF. CDR3 sequence (DNA): TGTGCCAGCAGTTACACCCAGGGTGTTGGAAACATTCAGTACTTC.

The rearrangement links TRBV7-9 to TRBJ2-1, with 8 positions matching TRBD2. This CDR3 has 15 residues. V lost 3 bases, J lost 5 bases, and 6 bases stayed unmatched. Germline V lookup: CDR1 SEHNR, CDR2 FQNEAQ (reference sequence). This CDR3 is CASSFGGAVNNEQFF. The DNA of the CDR3 is TGTGCCAGCAGCTTCGGGGGGGCAGTCAACAATGAGCAGTTCTTC.

The chain carries TRBV11-3 and TRBJ2-3; no clear D gene. This CDR3 contains 14 residues. Germline V gives CDR1 SGHNT, CDR2 YENEEA. Between the trimmed V and J ends, which lost 5 bases and 4 bases, there was a span of 13 bases. CDR3 sequence: CASSPRRASDTQYF. The CDR3 bases are TGTGCCAGCAGCCCGAGGCGAGCCTCAGATACGCAGTATTTT. Together with reference TRBV11-3 and TRBJ2-3, the CDR3 gives the full variable domain: EAGVVQSPRYKIIEKKQPVAFWCNPISGHNTLYWYLQNLGQGPELLIRYENEEAVDDSQLPKDRFSAERLKGVDSTLKIQPAELGDSAVYLCASSPRRASDTQYFGPGTRLTVL.

This clonotype has more than one count but fewer than ten. V is TRBV19 and J is TRBJ1-5; TRBD1 is a possible D gene (6 bases). Germline CDR1 and CDR2: LNHDA and SQIVND (reference sequence). Trimming stripped 0 bases from V and 1 base from J, with 13 bases between. The CDR3 spans 17 residues. CDR3 DNA: TGTGCCAGTAGTATAGACCGAGGGGGGAAGAGCAATCAGCCCCAGCATTTT. It codes for CASSIDRGGKSNQPQHF.

This clonotype was seen a few times. The chain recombines TRBV2 with TRBJ2-3; 7 bases fit TRBD1. This CDR3 spans 14 amino acids. V gave up 8 bases and J gave up 4 bases; unmatched junction bases: 9. Germline assignment: CDR1 SNHLY and CDR2 FYNNEI. The CDR3 region is CASLAQGLADTQYF. The CDR3 bases are TGTGCCAGCTTAGCACAGGGGTTGGCAGATACGCAGTATTTT. Full variable domain (rest looked up from reference TRBV2 and TRBJ2-3): EPEVTQTPSHQVTQMGQEVILRCVPISNHLYFYWYRQILGQKVEFLVSFYNNEISEKSEIFDDQFSVERPDGSNFTLKIRSTKLEDSAMYFCASLAQGLADTQYFGPGTRLTVL.

The rearrangement joins TRBV5-4 to TRBJ2-7; D perhaps matches TRBD2 (5 bases). Germline V gene lookup returns CDR1 SGHNT and CDR2 YYREEE (reference sequence). V lost 2 bases and J lost 3, with 15 bases in between. CDR3 length: 15 residues. The CDR3 sequence is CASSLAKGRDYEQYF. CDR3 bases: TGTGCCAGCAGCTTAGCTAAGGGTCGGGACTACGAGCAGTACTTC.

There are a few counts of this clonotype. The chain's CDR3 is CSAMGQGAHKIEQYF. As DNA, the CDR3 is TGCAGTGCTATGGGACAGGGGGCGCATAAAATCGAGCAGTACTTC. The rearrangement joins TRBV20-1 to TRBJ2-7; 12 bases map to TRBD1. V lost 4 bases, J lost 6 bases, and 10 bases stayed unmatched. The CDR3 extends over 15 amino acids. Germline CDR1 reads DFQATT; CDR2 reads SNEGSKA (reference sequence).

The gene calls are TRBV6-1 and TRBJ1-4; D possibly corresponds to TRBD1 (5 bases). Germline V lookup: CDR1 MNHNS, CDR2 SASEGT. The CDR3 runs 14 residues. Trimming took 6 bases from V and 4 from J, leaving 12 bases between them. CDR3 DNA: TGTGCCAGCAGCTCCGGGACGATTAATGAAAAACTGTTTTTT. It specifies CASSSGTINEKLFF.

This chain joins TRBV10-3 and TRBJ2-3, with D possibly TRBD1 on 5 matching bases. The CDR3 extends over 15 amino acids. The germline V gene has CDR1 ENHRY and CDR2 SYGVKD. V lost 0 bases, J lost 3 bases, and 10 bases lay in between. The CDR3 DNA reads TGTGCCATCAGTGAGTCGTCACAGGTAACAGATACGCAGTATTTT. Its translation: CAISESSQVTDTQYF.

This clonotype was counted only a few times. The chain combines TRBV2 with TRBJ2-5, with 8 bases matching TRBD2. The CDR3 loop spans 15 amino acids. Germline V gene data show CDR1 as SNHLY and CDR2 as FYNNEI. V lost 4 bases, J lost 1 base, and 5 bases stayed unmatched. The CDR3: CASSGVAGGQETQYF. Written as DNA, the CDR3 is TGTGCCAGCAGTGGGGTGGCGGGGGGCCAAGAGACCCAGTACTTC. Full variable domain (rest looked up from reference TRBV2 and TRBJ2-5): EPEVTQTPSHQVTQMGQEVILRCVPISNHLYFYWYRQILGQKVEFLVSFYNNEISEKSEIFDDQFSVERPDGSNFTLKIRSTKLEDSAMYFCASSGVAGGQETQYFGPGTRLLVL.

J is TRBJ2-5 and V is TRBV11-3; no reliable D call. V was shortened by 1 base and J by 1 base, with 7 bases between the two germline ends. The CDR3 is 14 amino acids. Looked up from germline, CDR1 is SGHNT and CDR2 is YENEEA. Here the CDR3 reads CASSLGPGQETQYF. The DNA of the CDR3 is TGTGCCAGCAGCTTAGGTCCGGGCCAAGAGACCCAGTACTTC.

The V call is TRBV7-2, the J call TRBJ1-3; D gene uncertain. This CDR3 region has 17 residues. Trimming took 5 bases from V and 0 from J, leaving 17 bases between them. CDR1 is SGHTA and CDR2 is FQGNSA in the germline V gene. CDR3 protein: CASSPGGQLSSGNTIYF. The CDR3 DNA sequence: TGTGCCAGCAGCCCGGGCGGCCAGCTAAGCTCTGGAAACACCATATATTTT.

This clonotype was recorded a few times. The genes are TRBV27 and TRBJ2-7; 14 bases fit TRBD2. Germline assignment: CDR1 MNHEY and CDR2 SMNVEV (reference sequence). V trimming: 5 bases; J trimming: 2 bases; junction bases outside the gene matches: 5. There are 16 residues in the CDR3. This CDR3 is CASSLGTSGGTYEQYF. The CDR3 DNA follows: TGTGCCAGCAGTCTCGGGACTAGCGGGGGAACCTACGAGCAGTACTTC.

The chain joins TRBV6-1 to TRBJ2-1; D is possibly TRBD1 (6 bases). The length of the CDR3 is 13 residues. CDR1 and CDR2 from the germline V gene are MNHNS and SASEGT. V lost 8 bases, J lost 3 bases, and 11 bases lay in between. The CDR3 bases are TGTGCCAGCCGGGACACCTACTACAATGAGCAGTTCTTC. It yields the protein CASRDTYYNEQFF.

J is TRBJ1-1 and V is TRBV6-2 or TRBV6-3, with no clear D. CDR1 is MNHEY and CDR2 is SVGEGT in the germline V gene. V was shortened by 1 base and J by 1 base, with 4 bases between the two germline ends. The length of the CDR3 is 13 residues. CDR3 sequence (DNA): TGTGCCAGCAGTTACTTGAGGAACACTGAAGCTTTCTTT. Translated, it gives CASSYLRNTEAFF.

The chain couples TRBV7-2 to TRBJ1-6; D remains unclear. Germline loops: CDR1 SGHTA, CDR2 FQGNSA. The CDR3 contains 15 residues. The V end lost 5 bases, the J end lost 7 bases, and 15 bases lay between the germline ends. CDR3 region: CASSAQALGNSPLHF. In DNA, the CDR3 is TGTGCCAGCAGCGCGCAGGCGTTGGGCAATTCACCCCTCCACTTT.

In DNA, the CDR3 is TGTGCCAGCAGTCTGACAGGGTTTAATGAAAAACTGTTTTTT. This encodes CASSLTGFNEKLFF. The chain couples TRBV2 to TRBJ1-4, with 7 bases identical to TRBD1. Looked up from germline, CDR1 is SNHLY and CDR2 is FYNNEI. CDR3 length equals 14 residues. J was trimmed by 4 bases and V by 5 bases; bases with no gene match: 4.

The rearrangement links TRBV7-9 to TRBJ2-3, with D maybe TRBD1 (5 bases). Trimming removed 1 base at V and 1 base at J, with 6 bases between. The CDR3 has 14 amino acids. Per germline, CDR1 SEHNR and CDR2 FQNEAQ (reference sequence). CDR3 amino acids: CASSLVQGTDTQYF. The CDR3 DNA reads as TGTGCCAGCAGCTTAGTACAGGGCACAGATACGCAGTATTTT. Variable domain in full (rest from reference TRBV7-9 and TRBJ2-3): DTGVSQNPRHKITKRGQNVTFRCDPISEHNRLYWYRQTLGQGPEFLTYFQNEAQLEKSRLLSDRFSAERPKGSFSTLEIQRTEQGDSAMYLCASSLVQGTDTQYFGPGTRLTVL.